This T cell receptor (beta chain) was profiled in a study of cytomegalovirus exposure and HLA in healthy donors. Whole-study context: The 130 or so validation repertoires were reported in a later analysis to have been generated on the same platform as the roughly 680 first-cohort repertoires.

CDR1 is SQVTM, CDR2 ANQGSEA, per germline. The CDR3 is made up of 13 amino acids. The germline V and J ends were trimmed by 2 bases and 0 bases, with 7 bases remaining between them. Using immunoSEQ multiplex PCR, the repertoire was profiled, and TCRdb retains in-frame clones only, with some absent. The sample holds under 200,000 clones; about 90% are singletons and the top ten take 3% to 3.5%. The sequencing sample was made of PBMCs. This sequence originates from a woman aged 18-29 years in good health and CMV-seropositive. This chain connects TRBV29-1 to TRBJ1-1; D gene unclear. CDR3 in amino acids: CSVESRLNTEAFF. DNA for the CDR3: TGCAGCGTTGAATCCAGGTTGAACACTGAAGCTTTCTTT.